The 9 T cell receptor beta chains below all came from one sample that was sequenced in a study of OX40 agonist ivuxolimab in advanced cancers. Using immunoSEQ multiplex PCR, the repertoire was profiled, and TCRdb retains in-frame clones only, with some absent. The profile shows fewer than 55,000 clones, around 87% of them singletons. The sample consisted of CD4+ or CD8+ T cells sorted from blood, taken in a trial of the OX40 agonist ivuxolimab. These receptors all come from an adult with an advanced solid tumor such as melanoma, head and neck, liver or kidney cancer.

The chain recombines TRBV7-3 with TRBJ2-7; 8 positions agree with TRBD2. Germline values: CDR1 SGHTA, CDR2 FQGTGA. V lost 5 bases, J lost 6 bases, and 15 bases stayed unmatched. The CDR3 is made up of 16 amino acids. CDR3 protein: CASSPRGGRTTSEQYF. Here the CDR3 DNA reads TGTGCCAGCAGCCCTCGGGGGGGGAGGACAACCTCCGAGCAGTACTTC.

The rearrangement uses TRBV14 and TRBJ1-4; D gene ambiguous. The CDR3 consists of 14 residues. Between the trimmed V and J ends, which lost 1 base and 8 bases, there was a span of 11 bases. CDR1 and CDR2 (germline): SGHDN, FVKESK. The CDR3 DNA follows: TGTGCCAGCAGCCAAGCGAGGTTCGCGGAAAAACTGTTTTTT. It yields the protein CASSQARFAEKLFF. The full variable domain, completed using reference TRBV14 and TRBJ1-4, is EAGVTQFPSHSVIEKGQTVTLRCDPISGHDNLYWYRRVMGKEIKFLLHFVKESKQDESGMPNNRFLAERTGGTYSTLKVQPAELEDSGVYFCASSQARFAEKLFFGSGTQLSVL.

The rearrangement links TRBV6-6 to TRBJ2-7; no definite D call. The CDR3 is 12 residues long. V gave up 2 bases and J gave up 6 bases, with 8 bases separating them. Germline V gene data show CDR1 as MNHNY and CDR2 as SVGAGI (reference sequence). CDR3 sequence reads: CASSYGVSEQYF. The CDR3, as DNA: TGTGCCAGCAGTTACGGAGTCTCCGAGCAGTACTTC.

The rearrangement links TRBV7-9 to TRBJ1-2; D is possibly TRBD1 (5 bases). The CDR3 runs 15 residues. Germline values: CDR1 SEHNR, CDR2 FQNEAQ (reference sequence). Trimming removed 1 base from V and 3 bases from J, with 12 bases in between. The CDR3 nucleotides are TGTGCCAGCAGCTTAGAATACGGGACGGACTATGGCTACACCTTC. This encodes CASSLEYGTDYGYTF.

Here the CDR3 reads CASSLSQGVTYGYTF. The CDR3 region has the DNA TGTGCCAGCAGTTTATCACAGGGGGTAACCTATGGCTACACCTTC. The V gene is TRBV28, the J gene TRBJ1-2; 8 positions match TRBD1. Germline V gene data show CDR1 as MDHEN and CDR2 as SYDVKM. This CDR3 contains 15 residues. Germline trimming cut 1 base from V and 4 bases from J; bases unmatched to any gene: 5.

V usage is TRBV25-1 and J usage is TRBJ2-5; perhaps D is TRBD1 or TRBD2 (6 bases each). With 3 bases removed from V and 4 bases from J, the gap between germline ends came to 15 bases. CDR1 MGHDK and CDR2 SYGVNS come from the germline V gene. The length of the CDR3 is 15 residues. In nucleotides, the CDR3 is TGTGCCAGCAGTGAGGGGGGCCTCTTTAGAGAGACCCAGTACTTC. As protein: CASSEGGLFRETQYF.

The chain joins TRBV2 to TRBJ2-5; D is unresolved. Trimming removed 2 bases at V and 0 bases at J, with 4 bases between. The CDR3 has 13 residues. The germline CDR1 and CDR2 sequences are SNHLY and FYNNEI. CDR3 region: CASSESHQETQYF. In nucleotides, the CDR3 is TGTGCCAGCAGTGAATCGCACCAAGAGACCCAGTACTTC. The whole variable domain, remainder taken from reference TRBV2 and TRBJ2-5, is EPEVTQTPSHQVTQMGQEVILRCVPISNHLYFYWYRQILGQKVEFLVSFYNNEISEKSEIFDDQFSVERPDGSNFTLKIRSTKLEDSAMYFCASSESHQETQYFGPGTRLLVL.

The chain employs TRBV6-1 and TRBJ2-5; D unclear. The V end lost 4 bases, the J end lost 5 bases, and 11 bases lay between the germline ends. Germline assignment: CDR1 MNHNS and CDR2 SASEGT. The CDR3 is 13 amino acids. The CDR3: CASSGDLLETQYF. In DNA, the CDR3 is TGTGCCAGCAGTGGTGACCTTCTGGAGACCCAGTACTTC.

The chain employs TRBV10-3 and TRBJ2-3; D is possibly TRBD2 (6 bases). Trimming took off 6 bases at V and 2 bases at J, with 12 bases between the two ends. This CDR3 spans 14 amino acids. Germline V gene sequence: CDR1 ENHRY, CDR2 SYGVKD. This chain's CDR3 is CAISAGLTTDTQYF. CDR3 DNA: TGTGCCATCAGCGCGGGACTCACCACAGATACGCAGTATTTT.